The 24 T cell receptor beta chains presented below share a single source sample, sequenced in a study of blood T cell repertoires in COVID-19. Libraries were prepared by immunoSEQ multiplex PCR; TCRdb keeps only in-frame clonotypes and omits some of them. The profile covers approximately 220,000 clones, with approximately 89% appearing a single time and less than 4.5% taken by the ten largest. What was sequenced was PBMCs or T cells enriched from blood (not recorded which). These receptors originate from a woman between 25 and 40 years old with acute COVID-19.

The chain is built from TRBV24-1 and TRBJ2-1; TRBD2 aligns across 8 bases. The germline V gene has CDR1 KGHDR and CDR2 SFDVKD. V gave up 3 bases and J gave up 7 bases; unmatched junction bases: 10. The CDR3 loop spans 16 amino acids. The CDR3 coding sequence is TGTGCCACCAGTGATACTCCGGGACTAGGGGGAAATGAGCAGTTCTTC. Protein product: CATSDTPGLGGNEQFF.

V usage is TRBV7-2 and J usage is TRBJ1-4; weak D call: TRBD1 (5 bases). This CDR3 comprises 14 residues. Germline V gene data show CDR1 as SGHTA and CDR2 as FQGNSA. V lost 6 bases and J 4 bases, leaving 12 bases between the germline ends. The chain's CDR3 is CASRITGGNEKLFF. The DNA of the CDR3 is TGTGCCAGCAGAATAACGGGGGGTAATGAAAAACTGTTTTTT.

The chain uses TRBV6-2 or TRBV6-3 and TRBJ1-6; D gene ambiguous. Deletions cut 2 bases from V and 0 bases from J, with 14 bases between. The germline CDR1 and CDR2 sequences are MNHEY and SVGEGT. This CDR3 has 18 residues. In DNA, the CDR3 is TGTGCCAGCAGTTACCCCACGGACTTTAGCTCCTATAATTCACCCCTCCACTTT. Protein sequence: CASSYPTDFSSYNSPLHF.

This chain connects TRBV18 to TRBJ1-1; D gene ambiguous. V was pared by 3 bases and J by 1 base, with 6 bases between. The germline gives CDR1 KGHSH, CDR2 LQKENI. The CDR3 contains 13 residues. The CDR3 region has the DNA TGTGCCAGCTCACCCGCGGCGAACACTGAAGCTTTCTTT. Translated, it gives CASSPAANTEAFF.

This clone was detected only a few times. J is TRBJ2-1 and V is TRBV6-5, with D perhaps TRBD2 (5 bases). This CDR3 has 13 amino acids. The V gene lost 6 bases and the J gene lost 5 bases, with 11 bases spanning the gap. Germline CDR1 MNHEY, CDR2 SVGAGI. The DNA for the CDR3 is TGTGCCAGCAGACAGTCGAGGGACAATGAGCAGTTCTTC. Translating gives CASRQSRDNEQFF.

The chain is built from TRBV27 and TRBJ2-7; D is ambiguous. The CDR3 loop spans 14 amino acids. Trimming took off 0 bases at V and 0 bases at J, with 6 bases between the two ends. Per the germline V gene, CDR1 is MNHEY and CDR2 is SMNVEV (reference sequence). The DNA of the CDR3 is TGTGCCAGCAGTTTATCTTGGAGCTCCTACGAGCAGTACTTC. Translated, it gives CASSLSWSSYEQYF.

The rearrangement uses TRBV29-1 and TRBJ1-4; D is perhaps TRBD1 (5 bases). This CDR3 has 14 amino acids. Deletions cut 4 bases from V and 8 bases from J, with 17 bases between. The germline V gene has CDR1 SQVTM and CDR2 ANQGSEA. The CDR3 DNA follows: TGCAGCGTTGGACCAGGGAAGTCAGAGGAAAAACTGTTTTTT. The encoded protein is CSVGPGKSEEKLFF.

This chain joins TRBV21-1 and TRBJ1-1; TRBD1 is taken as the D call from the table, unchecked against the DNA. TRBV21-1 is deemed a pseudogene. CDR3 length: 14 residues. The CDR3 here is CASSPGAKDTEAFF. The DNA of the CDR3 is TGTGCCAGCAGTCCTGGGGCGAAGGACACTGAAGCTTTCTTT.

Turning to this clone: In the same sample, other DNA sequences code for this CDR3. The chain has TRBV12-3 or TRBV12-4 and TRBJ1-1; D not resolved. The CDR3 runs to 13 residues. V was trimmed by 2 bases and J by 0 bases, leaving 4 bases between them. The CDR3, as DNA: TGTGCCAGCAGTTTACAAATGAACACTGAAGCTTTCTTT. Residues: CASSLQMNTEAFF.

The V call is TRBV19, the J call TRBJ2-6; tentatively, D is TRBD1 (5 bases). The CDR3 runs 15 residues. The germline CDR1 and CDR2 sequences are LNHDA and SQIVND (reference sequence). V was pared by 4 bases and J by 1 base, with 8 bases between. The CDR3 region is CASSTTGSGANVLTF. The CDR3 nucleotides read TGTGCCAGTAGTACTACAGGATCTGGGGCCAACGTCCTGACTTTC.

Regarding this clone: The same CDR3 is also encoded by other DNA sequences in this sample. The chain carries TRBV4-3 and TRBJ1-1; TRBD1 agrees at 9 bases. The V segment lost 3 bases and the J segment 4 bases; nucleotides outside the gene matches: 3. This CDR3 has 14 amino acids. Per the germline V gene, CDR1 is LGHNA and CDR2 is YSLEER. CDR3 loop: CASSQDRGGTEAFF. CDR3 nucleotides: TGCGCCAGCAGCCAGGACAGGGGCGGCACTGAAGCTTTCTTT.

The chain uses TRBV6-2 or TRBV6-3 and TRBJ1-5, with TRBD1 as a possible D gene (5 bases). This CDR3 region has 13 residues. V was clipped by 4 bases and J by 4 bases, with 8 bases between them. CDR1 MNHEY and CDR2 SVGEGT come from the germline V gene. The CDR3 DNA sequence: TGTGCCAGCAGTTGGGGCCGAAATCAGCCCCAGCATTTT. Residues: CASSWGRNQPQHF.

The chain has TRBV18 and TRBJ1-5, with D unresolved. CDR1 KGHSH and CDR2 LQKENI come from the germline V gene. V lost 5 bases, J lost 9 bases, and 14 bases lay in between. This CDR3 contains 13 residues. CDR3 sequence: CASSIEVLGPQHF. The CDR3 region has the DNA TGTGCCAGCTCAATAGAAGTGCTAGGGCCCCAGCATTTT. Together with reference TRBV18 and TRBJ1-5, the CDR3 gives the full variable domain: NAGVMQNPRHLVRRRGQEARLRCSPMKGHSHVYWYRQLPEEGLKFMVYLQKENIIDESGMPKERFSAEFPKEGPSILRIQQVVRGDSAAYFCASSIEVLGPQHFGDGTRLSIL.

This clone was seen just once. One junction end disagrees with the germline gene, perhaps due to a read error. V gene TRBV20-1 combines with J gene TRBJ2-1; TRBD1 might be the D (6 bases). CDR1 and CDR2 (germline): DFQATT, SNEGSKA (reference sequence). This CDR3 region has 11 residues. In DNA, the CDR3 is TGCAGTGCTGGCGACAGGTGGGAAAAGGTCTTC. Its translation is CSAGDRWEKVF.

The chain carries TRBV5-1 and TRBJ2-5; possible D gene TRBD2, 7 bases. V was trimmed by 0 bases and J by 5 bases, leaving 11 bases between them. Germline assignment: CDR1 SGHRS and CDR2 YFSETQ. CDR3 size: 14 residues. CDR3 amino acids: CASSLGGGAETQYF. The CDR3 coding sequence is TGCGCCAGCAGCTTGGGAGGGGGGGCTGAGACCCAGTACTTC.

The chain carries TRBV3-1 (or the pseudogene TRBV3-2) and TRBJ2-3; 7 nucleotides agree with TRBD2. Trimming at V came to 1 base and at J to 13 bases, leaving 5 bases not matched to a gene. Per the germline V gene, CDR1 is LGHDT and CDR2 is YNNKEL (reference sequence). The CDR3 totals 12 residues. In DNA, the CDR3 is TGTGCCAGCAGCCAAGTGGAGCGGGGAAAGTATTTT. It yields the protein CASSQVERGKYF.

The chain has TRBV2 and TRBJ1-5, with D uncertain. The V gene lost 3 bases and the J gene lost 0 bases, with 6 bases spanning the gap. This CDR3 comprises 14 residues. Per the germline V gene, CDR1 is SNHLY and CDR2 is FYNNEI. CDR3 residues: CASSDSVSNQPQHF. DNA of the CDR3: TGTGCCAGCAGTGATAGTGTTAGCAATCAGCCCCAGCATTTT.

This chain links TRBV25-1 with TRBJ2-2; tentatively, D is TRBD1 (6 bases). Germline V lookup: CDR1 MGHDK, CDR2 SYGVNS. V was pared by 5 bases and J by 1 base, with 20 bases between. CDR3 length: 18 residues. The CDR3 DNA follows: TGTGCCAGCAGTCCAACAGCCCGACAGGTCGGGAACACCGGGGAGCTGTTTTTT. It translates to CASSPTARQVGNTGELFF. Supplemented by reference TRBV25-1 and TRBJ2-2, the full variable domain reads EADIYQTPRYLVIGTGKKITLECSQTMGHDKMYWYQQDPGMELHLIHYSYGVNSTEKGDLSSESTVSRIRTEHFPLTLESARPSHTSQYLCASSPTARQVGNTGELFFGEGSRLTVL.

The genes are TRBV24-1 and TRBJ2-3; no clear D gene. The CDR3 extends over 14 amino acids. Trimming removed 4 bases at V and 0 bases at J, with 7 bases between. Germline assignment: CDR1 KGHDR and CDR2 SFDVKD. The CDR3 DNA sequence: TGTGCCACCAGTGACTCACGGAGCACAGATACGCAGTATTTT. Its translation is CATSDSRSTDTQYF.

The V gene is TRBV30, the J gene TRBJ2-6; D is possibly TRBD2 (6 bases). V was clipped by 8 bases and J by 4 bases, with 12 bases between them. The CDR3 extends over 13 amino acids. Germline CDR1 and CDR2: GTSNPN and SVGIG (reference sequence). CDR3 nucleotide sequence: TGTGCCGGAGGGATACGGGGGGCCAACGTCCTGACTTTC. This codes for CAGGIRGANVLTF.

This clone was observed once. The chain carries TRBV6-4 and TRBJ1-2, with TRBD1 matching over 10 bases. The CDR3 is 14 residues long. Germline V gene sequence: CDR1 MRHNA, CDR2 SNTAGT. Trimming took 4 bases from V and 6 from J; bases not matched to a gene: 5. CDR3 in amino acids: CASSGEGTGDGYTF. In DNA, the CDR3 is TGTGCCAGCAGTGGTGAAGGGACAGGGGATGGCTACACCTTC.

The rearrangement uses TRBV4-1 and TRBJ1-1; perhaps TRBD1 as D (5 bases). Trimming shortened V by 0 bases and J by 0 bases, and 8 bases separated the two germline ends. The CDR3 is 15 amino acids. Per germline, CDR1 MGHRA and CDR2 YSYEKL. In DNA form, the CDR3 reads TGCGCCAGCAGCCAAGAAGGAGGGGTGAACACTGAAGCTTTCTTT. Translation: CASSQEGGVNTEAFF.

V is TRBV5-6 and J is TRBJ1-6; possible D gene TRBD1, 5 bases. Per the germline V gene, CDR1 is SGHDT and CDR2 is YYEEEE. With 5 bases removed from V and 8 bases from J, the gap between germline ends came to 14 bases. CDR3 length: 14 amino acids. CDR3 nucleotides: TGTGCCAGCAGGCTGGGAGGGGATTATTCACCCCTCCACTTT. This codes for CASRLGGDYSPLHF.

The gene calls are TRBV12-3 or TRBV12-4 and TRBJ1-5; 8 positions match TRBD1. Trimming at V came to 9 bases and at J to 6 bases, leaving 7 bases not matched to a gene. This CDR3 is built from 13 residues. CDR3 coding DNA: TGTGCCAGTACCCAGGGGGCAGGTCAGCCCCAGCATTTT. Translation: CASTQGAGQPQHF.